This T cell receptor (beta chain) was profiled in a study of blood T cell repertoires in COVID-19. The overall study: The United States, Italy and Spain provided the acute and convalescent COVID-19 samples. T cells, B-cell-depleted T cells, or PBMCs provided the cDNA or gDNA that served as material.

Patients from Seattle were sampled longitudinally, starting during active infection. Germline V gene data show CDR1 as LNHDA and CDR2 as SQIVND (reference sequence). V lost 1 base, J lost 7 bases, and 10 bases lay in between. The CDR3 extends over 13 amino acids. Authors' analysis steps: Reference gene primers were amplified, and this amplification served to estimate nucleated cell counts. Assay: immunoSEQ multiplex PCR; the TCRdb copy retains only in-frame clones and omits some. That table furnishes V, J and clone size, whereas the DNA furnished D and trimming. The table records approximately 330,000 clones, about 90% of them present only once. Only a few counts were recorded for this clone.

The sequence was obtained from a woman aged 40 to 55 with COVID-19, enrolled during active disease. Sequenced: peripheral blood. The V and J genes are TRBV19 and TRBJ1-1, with D uncertain. The CDR3 loop is CASSIGGVLEAFF. The CDR3 region has the DNA TGTGCCAGTAGTATAGGGGGAGTACTTGAAGCTTTCTTT.